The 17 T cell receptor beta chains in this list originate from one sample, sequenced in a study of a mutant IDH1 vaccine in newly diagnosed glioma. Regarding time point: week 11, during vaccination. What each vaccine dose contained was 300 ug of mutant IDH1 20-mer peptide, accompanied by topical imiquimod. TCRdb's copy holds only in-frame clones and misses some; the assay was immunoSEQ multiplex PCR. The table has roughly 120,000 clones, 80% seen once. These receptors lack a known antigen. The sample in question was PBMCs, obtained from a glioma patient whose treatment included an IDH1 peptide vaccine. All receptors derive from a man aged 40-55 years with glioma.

The CDR3 sequence is CASSSGQVTSNQPQHF. The DNA for the CDR3 is TGTGCCAGCAGTTCGGGACAGGTTACAAGCAATCAGCCCCAGCATTTT. The chain links TRBV6-6 to TRBJ1-5; TRBD1 agrees at 8 bases. The junction had 6 bases not matched to a gene; V was cut back by 4 bases and J by 1 base. Germline V gene data show CDR1 as MNHNY and CDR2 as SVGAGI (reference sequence). This CDR3 is 16 amino acids long.

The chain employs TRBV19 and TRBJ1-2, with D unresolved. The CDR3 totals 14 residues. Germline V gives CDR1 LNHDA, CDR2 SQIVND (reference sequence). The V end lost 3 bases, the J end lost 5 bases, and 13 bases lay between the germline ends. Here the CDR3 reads CASSMARGGYGYTF. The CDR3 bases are TGTGCCAGTAGTATGGCAAGAGGAGGATATGGCTACACCTTC.

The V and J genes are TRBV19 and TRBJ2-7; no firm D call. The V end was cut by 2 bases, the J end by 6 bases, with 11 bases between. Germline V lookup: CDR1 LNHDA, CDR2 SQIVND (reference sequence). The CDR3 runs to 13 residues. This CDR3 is CASSISAGTEQYF. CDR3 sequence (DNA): TGTGCCAGTAGTATATCGGCAGGCACCGAGCAGTACTTC.

CDR3 in DNA: TGTGCCAGCAGATGGGGACTCTCCTACGAGCAGTACTTC. It is translated as CASRWGLSYEQYF. The chain carries TRBV6-5 and TRBJ2-7, with a weak D call TRBD2 (6 bases). CDR1 and CDR2 (germline): MNHEY, SVGAGI. The CDR3 runs 13 residues. Trimming took off 6 bases at V and 0 bases at J, with 9 bases between the two ends.

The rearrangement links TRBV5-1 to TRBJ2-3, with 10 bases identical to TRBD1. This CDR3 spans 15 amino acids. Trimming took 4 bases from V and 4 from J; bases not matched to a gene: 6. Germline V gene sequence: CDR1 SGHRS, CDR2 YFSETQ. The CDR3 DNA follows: TGCGCCAGCAGCCTGGGGGACAGGGGATCAGATACGCAGTATTTT. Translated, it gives CASSLGDRGSDTQYF.

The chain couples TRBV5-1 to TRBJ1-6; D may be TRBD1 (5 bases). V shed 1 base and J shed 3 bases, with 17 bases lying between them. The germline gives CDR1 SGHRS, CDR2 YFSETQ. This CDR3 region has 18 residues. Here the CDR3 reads CASSLKWDRALYNSPLHF. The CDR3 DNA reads TGCGCCAGCAGCTTGAAGTGGGACCGTGCTCTCTATAATTCACCCCTCCACTTT.

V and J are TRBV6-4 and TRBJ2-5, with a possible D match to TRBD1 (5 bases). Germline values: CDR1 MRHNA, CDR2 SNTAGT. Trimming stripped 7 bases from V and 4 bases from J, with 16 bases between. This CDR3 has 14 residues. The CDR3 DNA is TGTGCCAGCAATCCTGTCCCCGACAGAGAGACCCAGTACTTC. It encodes CASNPVPDRETQYF.

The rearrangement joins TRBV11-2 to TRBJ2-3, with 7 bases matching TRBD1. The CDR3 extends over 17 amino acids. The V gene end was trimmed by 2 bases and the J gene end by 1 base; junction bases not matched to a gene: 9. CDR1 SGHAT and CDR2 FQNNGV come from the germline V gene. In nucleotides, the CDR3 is TGTGCCAGCAGCTTATTTGGCGGAACAGGGGGCACAGATACGCAGTATTTT. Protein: CASSLFGGTGGTDTQYF.

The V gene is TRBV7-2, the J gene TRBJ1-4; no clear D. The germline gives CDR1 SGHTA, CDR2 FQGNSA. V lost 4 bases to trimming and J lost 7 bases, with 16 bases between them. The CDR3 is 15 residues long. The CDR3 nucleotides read TGTGCCAGCAGCTCATATACCGGGGATGGTGAAAAACTGTTTTTT. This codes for CASSSYTGDGEKLFF.

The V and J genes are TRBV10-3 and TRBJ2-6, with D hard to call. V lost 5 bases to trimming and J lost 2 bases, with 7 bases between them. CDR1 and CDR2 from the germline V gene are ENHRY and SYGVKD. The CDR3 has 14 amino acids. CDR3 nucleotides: TGTGCCATCAGTTCTGGACCTGGGGCCAACGTCCTGACTTTC. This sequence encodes CAISSGPGANVLTF.

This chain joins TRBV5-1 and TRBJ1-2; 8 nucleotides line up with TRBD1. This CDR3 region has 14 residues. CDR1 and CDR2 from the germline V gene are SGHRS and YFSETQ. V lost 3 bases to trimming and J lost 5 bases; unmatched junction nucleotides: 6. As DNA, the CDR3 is TGCGCCAGCAGCTCGAGCGACAGGGGATATGGCTACACCTTC. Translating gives CASSSSDRGYGYTF.

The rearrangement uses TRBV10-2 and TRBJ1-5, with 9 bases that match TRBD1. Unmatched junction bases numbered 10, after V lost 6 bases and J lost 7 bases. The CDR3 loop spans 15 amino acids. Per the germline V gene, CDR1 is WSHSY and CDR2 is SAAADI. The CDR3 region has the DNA TGCGCCAGCAGGCCGGCGACAGGGGGAGGCCAGCCCCAGCATTTT. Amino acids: CASRPATGGGQPQHF.

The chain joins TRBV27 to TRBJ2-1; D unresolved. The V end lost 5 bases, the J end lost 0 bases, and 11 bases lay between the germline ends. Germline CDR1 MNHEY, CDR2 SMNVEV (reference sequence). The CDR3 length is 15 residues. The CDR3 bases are TGTGCCAGCAGTCGTTCTTGGAGCTCCTACAATGAGCAGTTCTTC. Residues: CASSRSWSSYNEQFF.

The CDR3 region has the DNA TGTGCCAGCAGCTTAGAGGCAGGTGTGGTTAACACAGATACGCAGTATTTT. It translates to CASSLEAGVVNTDTQYF. V is TRBV7-2 and J is TRBJ2-3; D not resolved. Trimming shortened V by 1 base and J by 2 bases, and 16 bases separated the two germline ends. The germline CDR1 and CDR2 sequences are SGHTA and FQGNSA. The CDR3 covers 17 residues.

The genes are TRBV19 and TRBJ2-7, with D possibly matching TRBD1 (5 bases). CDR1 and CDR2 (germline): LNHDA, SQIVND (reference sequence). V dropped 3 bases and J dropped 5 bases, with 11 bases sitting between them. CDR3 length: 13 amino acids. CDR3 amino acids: CASSIVVGDEQYF. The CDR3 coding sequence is TGTGCCAGTAGTATTGTGGTAGGGGACGAGCAGTACTTC.

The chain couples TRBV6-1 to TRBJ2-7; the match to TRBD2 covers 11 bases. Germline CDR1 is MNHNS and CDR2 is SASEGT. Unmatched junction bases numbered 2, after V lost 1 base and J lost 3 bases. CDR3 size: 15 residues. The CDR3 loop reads CASSEGTSGHYEQYF. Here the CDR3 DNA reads TGTGCCAGCAGTGAAGGGACTAGCGGGCACTACGAGCAGTACTTC.

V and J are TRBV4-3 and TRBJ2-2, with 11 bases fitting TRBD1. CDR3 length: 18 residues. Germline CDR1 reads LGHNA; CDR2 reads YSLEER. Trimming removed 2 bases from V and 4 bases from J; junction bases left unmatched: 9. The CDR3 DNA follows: TGCGCCAGCAGCCAAAAATTACCGGGACAGGGGGGCACCGGGGAGCTGTTTTTT. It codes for CASSQKLPGQGGTGELFF.